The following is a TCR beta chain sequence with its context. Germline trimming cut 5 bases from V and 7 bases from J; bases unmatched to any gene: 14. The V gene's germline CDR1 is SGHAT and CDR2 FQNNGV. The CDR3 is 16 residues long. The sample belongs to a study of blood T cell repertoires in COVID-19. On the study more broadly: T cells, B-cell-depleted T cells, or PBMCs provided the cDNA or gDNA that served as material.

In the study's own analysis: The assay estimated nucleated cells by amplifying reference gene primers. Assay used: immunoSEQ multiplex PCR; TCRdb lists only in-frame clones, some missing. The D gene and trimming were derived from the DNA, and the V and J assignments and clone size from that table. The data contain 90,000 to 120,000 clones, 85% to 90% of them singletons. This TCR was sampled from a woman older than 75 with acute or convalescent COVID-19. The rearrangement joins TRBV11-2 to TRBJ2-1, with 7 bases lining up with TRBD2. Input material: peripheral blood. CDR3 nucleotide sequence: TGTGCCAGCAGCCCCCGACTAGCCAGGTATCTAAATGAGCAGTTCTTC. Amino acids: CASSPRLARYLNEQFF.